These 5 T cell receptor beta chains were all obtained from the same sample, sequenced in a study of beta chain features in type 1 diabetes. cDNA synthesis used the whole RNA isolate, giving expressed TCRB sequences. Produced via immunoSEQ multiplex PCR; TCRdb's table is partial and in-frame only. The sample records 200,000 to 250,000 clones, 25% to 35% being singletons. The sequencing input was central memory CD4+ T cells from blood. The receptor source for this set is a man younger than 40 in good health.

This clone was picked up a small number of times. The genes are TRBV29-1 and TRBJ2-3; D might be TRBD1 (5 bases). Trimming pared 2 bases from V and 5 bases from J, leaving 8 bases between. The CDR3 covers 12 residues. Germline CDR1 reads SQVTM; CDR2 reads ANQGSEA. The CDR3 DNA reads TGCAGCGTTGAACAGGGCAGAGATACGCAGTATTTT. This sequence encodes CSVEQGRDTQYF.

About this clone itself: This CDR3 is also generated by other DNA sequences in the sample. This sequence joins TRBV30 and TRBJ1-1; 7 bases align to TRBD1. Germline lookup yields CDR1 GTSNPN and CDR2 SVGIG (reference sequence). The junction had 7 bases not matched to a gene; V was cut back by 7 bases and J by 8 bases. The CDR3 is 11 amino acids. The CDR3 nucleotides read TGTGCCTCGAAAAGGGGGCCGGAAGCTTTCTTT. Translated, it gives CASKRGPEAFF.

This chain uses TRBV9 with TRBJ2-3; D is unclear. This CDR3 region has 17 residues. Trimming took off 0 bases at V and 0 bases at J, with 14 bases between the two ends. Germline V CDR1 and CDR2: SGDLS, YYNGEE. The CDR3 DNA is TGTGCCAGCAGCGTAGCTATGAGGCCGCCTAGCACAGATACGCAGTATTTT. It is translated as CASSVAMRPPSTDTQYF.

The gene calls are TRBV6-5 and TRBJ2-2, with D hard to call. Trimming removed 5 bases at V and 5 bases at J, with 3 bases between. From germline, CDR1 is MNHEY and CDR2 SVGAGI. The CDR3 sequence is 11 residues long. This CDR3 is CASSGTGELFF. In DNA, the CDR3 is TGTGCCAGCAGTGGAACCGGGGAGCTGTTTTTT.

The chain combines TRBV2 with TRBJ2-4; perhaps TRBD2 as D (6 bases). V dropped 6 bases and J dropped 7 bases, with 19 bases sitting between them. The CDR3 extends over 15 amino acids. Per germline, CDR1 SNHLY and CDR2 FYNNEI. As DNA, the CDR3 is TGTGCCAGCAGGGTTACGACTACGGGGAGGAACATTCAGTACTTC. Translating it yields CASRVTTTGRNIQYF.